This paragraph reports one TCR beta chain. Authors' processing steps: By means of reference gene primer amplification, nucleated cell counts were estimated. TCRdb's copy holds only in-frame clones and misses some; the assay was immunoSEQ multiplex PCR. The V and J calls and the clone size are those of that table, but D and trimming were determined from the DNA. The sample carries 200,000 to 250,000 clones, approximately 82% recorded once. The CDR3 totals 12 residues. Per germline, CDR1 MDHEN and CDR2 SYDVKM. V was clipped by 7 bases and J by 2 bases, with 8 bases between them. The data originate from a study of blood T cell repertoires in COVID-19. Overall study: Samples representing acute and convalescent COVID-19 were sourced from the United States, Italy and Spain.

Material: peripheral blood. The receptor was isolated from a woman aged 80 or over with acute or convalescent COVID-19. This chain joins TRBV28 and TRBJ1-2, with unresolved D. The DNA for the CDR3 is TGTGCCAGCAACAATCCAAACTATGGCTACACCTTC. This encodes CASNNPNYGYTF.